The clone carrying this TCR beta chain has at least ten counts. Its specificity is unknown. Germline CDR1 reads MGHRA; CDR2 reads YSYEKL. The CDR3 has 14 residues. Trimming removed 4 bases at V and 5 bases at J, with 12 bases between. The record originates from a study of CD8 T cells in ankylosing spondylitis. Researchers built TCR beta libraries using quantitative 5'-RACE with molecular barcodes. MiXCR was run by TCRdb on the 5' RACE reads, yielding one entry per CDR3 protein. The sample consists of around 100,000 distinct CDR3 sequences, under 30% of them appearing once. Study-wide results and caveats: There was a TCR beta motif, made of eight highly homologous variants, that appeared characteristic of ankylosing spondylitis blood. Matched ankylosing spondylitis synovial fluid reportedly contained a significantly enriched population of disease-linked clones. Existing reports had already noted some motif variants in reactive arthritis synovial fluid and blood.

This clonotype was obtained from a male donor with ankylosing spondylitis. Sequenced material: synovial fluid, either unsorted or a sorted T cell fraction (not recorded which). The chain recombines TRBV4-1 with TRBJ2-4; D is possibly TRBD2 (6 bases). CDR3 sequence (DNA): TGCGCCAGCAGCCGCCAGGGAGGCGAAAACATTCAGTACTTC. It encodes CASSRQGGENIQYF.